This entry lists 27 T cell receptor beta chains sequenced from one sample in a study of response to subunit inactivated influenza vaccine. TCRdb fed the RT-PCR reads into MiXCR, producing one record per CDR3 protein. The sample holds about 540,000 distinct CDR3 sequences, 13% to 15% seen once. Sequencing was performed on PBMCs from blood, taken about 13 days after vaccination. The receptors come from a man aged 45-60 years who received an inactivated influenza vaccine.

This clonotype was counted at least ten times. The rearrangement uses TRBV20-1 and TRBJ1-1; no definite D call. Germline CDR1 and CDR2: DFQATT and SNEGSKA (reference sequence). There are 14 residues in the CDR3. V was pared by 1 base and J by 0 bases, with 9 bases between. This CDR3 reads CSARGTVMNTEAFF. CDR3 bases: TGCAGTGCTAGAGGGACGGTGATGAACACTGAAGCTTTCTTT.

The V call is TRBV28, the J call TRBJ2-5; 7 bases fit TRBD1. V lost 4 bases, J lost 2 bases, and 7 bases stayed unmatched. Germline lookup yields CDR1 MDHEN and CDR2 SYDVKM. The CDR3 spans 15 residues. The CDR3 DNA reads TGTGCCAGCAGTTCCCCGGACAGGCCGCAAGAGACCCAGTACTTC. It translates to CASSSPDRPQETQYF.

At least ten counts were recorded for this clonotype. The chain has TRBV5-1 and TRBJ2-3, with 12 positions matching TRBD2. Germline values: CDR1 SGHRS, CDR2 YFSETQ. The CDR3 totals 16 residues. V gave up 4 bases and J gave up 4 bases; unmatched junction bases: 7. The CDR3 coding sequence is TGCGCCAGCAGCCGCGGACTAGCGGGGTTAGCAGATACGCAGTATTTT. This encodes CASSRGLAGLADTQYF.

The chain links TRBV5-1 to TRBJ2-3; 10 nucleotides line up with TRBD2. CDR1 and CDR2 (germline): SGHRS, YFSETQ. The junction had 2 bases not matched to a gene; V was cut back by 4 bases and J by 0 bases. The CDR3 runs 15 residues. The CDR3 DNA reads TGCGCCAGCAGCACTAGCGGGGCTAGCACAGATACGCAGTATTTT. The encoded protein is CASSTSGASTDTQYF.

The CDR3 reads CASRSYDGTDYGYTF. CDR3 bases: TGTGCCAGCAGGTCTTACGACGGGACGGACTATGGCTACACCTTC. The chain carries TRBV6-2 or TRBV6-3 and TRBJ1-2; possible D gene TRBD1, 5 bases. V was clipped by 6 bases and J by 3 bases, with 17 bases between them. The V gene's germline CDR1 is MNHEY and CDR2 SVGEGT. This CDR3 has 15 amino acids.

The V gene is TRBV5-1, the J gene TRBJ2-7; D is possibly TRBD2 (7 bases). The CDR3 is 18 residues long. In germline, CDR1 is SGHRS, CDR2 YFSETQ. V was shortened by 1 base and J by 2 bases, with 22 bases between the two germline ends. The CDR3 bases are TGCGCCAGCAGCTTGCCCCACAGGGAGGGGTTTGGGACCTACGAGCAGTACTTC. Its translation is CASSLPHREGFGTYEQYF.

This clonotype has ten or more counts. CDR3 nucleotides: TGTGCCAGCAGCTTAACAGCGGGAGCGTCCCAAGAGACCCAGTACTTC. Encoded protein: CASSLTAGASQETQYF. The chain carries TRBV7-2 and TRBJ2-5, with TRBD2 matching 8 bases. With V trimmed by 2 bases and J by 1 base, 6 bases remained unmatched. The CDR3 consists of 16 residues. CDR1 and CDR2 from the germline V gene are SGHTA and FQGNSA. Supplemented by reference TRBV7-2 and TRBJ2-5, the full variable domain reads GAGVSQSPSNKVTEKGKDVELRCDPISGHTALYWYRQSLGQGLEFLIYFQGNSAPDKSGLPSDRFSAERTGGSVSTLTIQRTQQEDSAVYLCASSLTAGASQETQYFGPGTRLLVL.

The chain is built from TRBV5-1 and TRBJ2-2; D uncertain. Looked up from germline, CDR1 is SGHRS and CDR2 is YFSETQ. With 0 bases removed from V and 1 base from J, the gap between germline ends came to 7 bases. The CDR3 loop spans 15 amino acids. CDR3 amino acids: CASSLGMENTGELFF. As DNA, the CDR3 is TGCGCCAGCAGCTTGGGTATGGAGAACACCGGGGAGCTGTTTTTT.

Only a few counts were recorded for this clonotype. V gene TRBV5-1 combines with J gene TRBJ2-7; D perhaps matches TRBD1 (7 bases). V lost 4 bases to trimming and J lost 2 bases, with 13 bases between them. The CDR3 spans 14 residues. Germline V lookup: CDR1 SGHRS, CDR2 YFSETQ. In DNA form, the CDR3 reads TGCGCCAGCAGCGGGGGGACAGTTCCCTACGAGCAGTACTTC. Encoded protein: CASSGGTVPYEQYF.

The chain has TRBV7-8 and TRBJ1-5; the D is unclear. Germline V gives CDR1 SGHVS, CDR2 FQNEAQ. This CDR3 spans 18 amino acids. Trimming stripped 0 bases from V and 6 bases from J, with 21 bases between. The CDR3 region is CASSLARFEGRSAQPQHF. The DNA of the CDR3 is TGTGCCAGCAGCTTAGCCCGCTTTGAAGGGAGGTCGGCTCAGCCCCAGCATTTT.

This chain links TRBV6-2 or TRBV6-3 with TRBJ1-1, with D tentatively TRBD1 (6 bases). V was clipped by 3 bases and J by 4 bases, with 9 bases between them. This CDR3 region has 13 residues. Germline V CDR1 and CDR2: MNHEY, SVGEGT. The chain's CDR3 is CASSYTGLTEAFF. CDR3 DNA: TGTGCCAGCAGTTATACAGGGCTCACTGAAGCTTTCTTT.

In its sample, this clonotype was seen a few times. The chain has TRBV6-5 and TRBJ2-2; D may match TRBD1 or TRBD2 (5 bases each). The CDR3 consists of 15 residues. In germline, CDR1 is MNHEY, CDR2 SVGAGI. V was clipped by 2 bases and J by 4 bases, with 11 bases between them. The DNA of the CDR3 is TGTGCCAGCAGTTACAGCCAGGGAGCCACCGGGGAGCTGTTTTTT. Amino acid sequence: CASSYSQGATGELFF.

This clonotype showed up just a few times. The chain employs TRBV12-3 or TRBV12-4 and TRBJ2-7, with D unclear. This CDR3 comprises 13 residues. V was cut by 2 bases and J by 4 bases, with 9 bases left in between. CDR3 loop: CASSLTEIYEQYF. In DNA form, the CDR3 reads TGTGCCAGCAGTTTAACCGAGATTTACGAGCAGTACTTC.

The gene calls are TRBV5-4 and TRBJ2-6; 9 bases are shared with TRBD1. V lost 3 bases and J lost 0; bases outside the gene matches: 4. Per germline, CDR1 SGHNT and CDR2 YYREEE (reference sequence). This CDR3 comprises 17 residues. The DNA for the CDR3 is TGTGCCAGCAGCTCGGGACAGGGAGGCTCTGGGGCCAACGTCCTGACTTTC. The encoded protein is CASSSGQGGSGANVLTF.

The V call is TRBV4-3, the J call TRBJ2-7; TRBD1 matches at 7 bases. The CDR3 contains 14 residues. Per the germline V gene, CDR1 is LGHNA and CDR2 is YSLEER. The V gene end was trimmed by 3 bases and the J gene end by 4 bases; junction bases not matched to a gene: 6. CDR3 coding DNA: TGCGCCAGCAGCCACCCGACAGGGCGGTACGAGCAGTACTTC. Translated, it gives CASSHPTGRYEQYF.

This chain joins TRBV20-1 and TRBJ2-7, with a tentative D call TRBD2 (6 bases). The CDR3 runs 13 residues. Germline V gene sequence: CDR1 DFQATT, CDR2 SNEGSKA (reference sequence). Trimming cost V 8 bases and J 1 base, with 15 bases left between them. The CDR3 protein is CSCLAPSSYEQYF. CDR3 nucleotides: TGCAGTTGTCTAGCGCCAAGTTCCTACGAGCAGTACTTC.

The chain uses TRBV24-1 and TRBJ2-1; weak D call: TRBD1 (6 bases). Trimming stripped 4 bases from V and 11 bases from J, with 14 bases between. CDR3 length equals 13 residues. Per the germline V gene, CDR1 is KGHDR and CDR2 is SFDVKD. CDR3 DNA: TGTGCCACCAGTGAGATGATTGGGACAAAGCAGTTCTTC. Translation gives CATSEMIGTKQFF.

This clonotype was found a few times. V and J are TRBV7-6 and TRBJ2-7; 10 bases are a match to TRBD1. Germline CDR1 SGHVS, CDR2 FNYEAQ. The CDR3 length is 16 residues. V dropped 4 bases and J dropped 5; count of bases not matched to a gene: 11. The DNA of the CDR3 is TGTGCCAGCAGCTCCTGGAGCGGGACAGGGGACCACGAGCAGTACTTC. This sequence encodes CASSSWSGTGDHEQYF.

This chain connects TRBV4-2 to TRBJ2-7; 14 nucleotides align to TRBD2. The germline CDR1 and CDR2 sequences are LGHNA and YNFKEQ. V was clipped by 1 base and J by 0 bases; unmatched bases: 8. The CDR3 consists of 19 residues. Here the CDR3 DNA reads TGTGCCAGCAGCCAAGGACTAGCGGGAGGGATTTTAAGCTCCTACGAGCAGTACTTC. Amino acids: CASSQGLAGGILSSYEQYF.

This clonotype has more than one count but fewer than ten. The chain combines TRBV20-1 with TRBJ2-5; 14 positions agree with TRBD2. Trimming took 5 bases from V and 8 from J; bases not matched to a gene: 4. The length of the CDR3 is 13 residues. The germline V gene has CDR1 DFQATT and CDR2 SNEGSKA (reference sequence). This CDR3 is CSAWTSGGSTQYF. DNA of the CDR3: TGCAGTGCTTGGACTAGCGGGGGGAGCACCCAGTACTTC.

The chain links TRBV7-6 to TRBJ1-1; D gene unclear. Germline CDR1 reads SGHVS; CDR2 reads FNYEAQ. This CDR3 has 15 amino acids. V was clipped by 5 bases and J by 0 bases, with 13 bases between them. The DNA of the CDR3 is TGTGCCAGCAGCACAAATCCAGCCCTGAACACTGAAGCTTTCTTT. Its protein product is CASSTNPALNTEAFF.

This clonotype was seen a few times. The chain uses TRBV4-1 and TRBJ2-1; 11 nucleotides align to TRBD2. The CDR3 extends over 17 amino acids. Trimming at V came to 1 base and at J to 0 bases, leaving 2 bases not matched to a gene. CDR1 and CDR2 (germline): MGHRA, YSYEKL. CDR3 nucleotides: TGCGCCAGCAGCCAAGGTCTAGCGGGGGGCTCCTACAATGAGCAGTTCTTC. It encodes CASSQGLAGGSYNEQFF.

This chain links TRBV5-1 with TRBJ1-1; possibly TRBD1 for D (6 bases). The V gene lost 4 bases and the J gene lost 1 base, with 20 bases spanning the gap. From germline, CDR1 is SGHRS and CDR2 YFSETQ. This CDR3 spans 17 amino acids. The CDR3 reads CASSPHAQGLGNTEAFF. In DNA form, the CDR3 reads TGCGCCAGCAGCCCGCACGCTCAGGGGCTTGGGAACACTGAAGCTTTCTTT. Based on the CDR3 plus reference TRBV5-1 and TRBJ1-1, the full variable domain is KAGVTQTPRYLIKTRGQQVTLSCSPISGHRSVSWYQQTPGQGLQFLFEYFSETQRNKGNFPGRFSGRQFSNSRSEMNVSTLELGDSALYLCASSPHAQGLGNTEAFFGQGTRLTVV.

The rearrangement uses TRBV6-2 or TRBV6-3 and TRBJ2-3; TRBD2 might be the D (5 bases). V lost 6 bases and J 8 bases, leaving 18 bases between the germline ends. This CDR3 is 14 amino acids long. The V gene's germline CDR1 is MNHEY and CDR2 SVGEGT. CDR3 amino acids: CASSPGLAWVTQYF. Written as DNA, the CDR3 is TGTGCCAGCAGCCCCGGTCTAGCTTGGGTTACGCAGTATTTT.

J is TRBJ2-7 and V is TRBV6-2 or TRBV6-3, with D possibly TRBD1 on 5 matching bases. This CDR3 region has 14 residues. Trimming shortened V by 5 bases and J by 2 bases, and 13 bases separated the two germline ends. Germline CDR1 and CDR2: MNHEY and SVGEGT. The CDR3: CASSQPLRAYEQYF. DNA of the CDR3: TGTGCCAGCAGTCAGCCTCTCAGGGCCTACGAGCAGTACTTC.

The chain couples TRBV5-6 to TRBJ1-6, with 8 bases fitting TRBD1. Germline loops: CDR1 SGHDT, CDR2 YYEEEE. J gave up 10 bases and V 4 bases, and 10 bases lay outside the gene matches. The CDR3 extends over 15 amino acids. The DNA of the CDR3 is TGTGCCAGCAGCACTCCCGGGACAGGCACCTCACCCCTCCACTTT. Translating gives CASSTPGTGTSPLHF.

This clonotype was recorded at least ten times. V gene TRBV11-2 combines with J gene TRBJ2-7, with TRBD2 identical over 9 bases. Germline V lookup: CDR1 SGHAT, CDR2 FQNNGV. The CDR3 totals 14 residues. V lost 3 bases, J lost 6 bases, and 6 bases stayed unmatched. CDR3 DNA sequence: TGTGCCAGCAGCTTTGGCGGGGGGGCGTTCGAGCAGTACTTC. It yields the protein CASSFGGGAFEQYF.